This T cell receptor beta chain is drawn from a study of T cell responses to AZD1222 COVID-19 vaccine. The study, taken as a whole, reports: Only after the peak T cell response were repertoires sampled. Close to half of all spike-specific TCRs reportedly target regions of the variants that are unmutated. A rise in Spike-specific TCR breadth and depth followed two AZD1222 doses.

Sequencing was performed with immunoSEQ multiplex PCR; in TCRdb, only in-frame clones are kept and a portion is missing. The sample has 150,000 or so clones; less than 95% are singletons. Comments on this clone: The antigen is not known.

V was clipped by 6 bases and J by 2 bases, with 16 bases between them. CDR1 MNHEY and CDR2 SVGAGI come from the germline V gene. The CDR3 is 16 amino acids. The clonotype originates from an adult who received the AZD1222 COVID-19 vaccine. V gene TRBV6-5 combines with J gene TRBJ1-4, with D perhaps matching TRBD1 (6 bases). The specimen comprised peripheral blood, sampled 28 days after the second AZD1222 dose. CDR3 protein: CASSYGQKTTNEKLFF. CDR3 coding DNA: TGTGCCAGCAGCTACGGACAGAAAACTACTAATGAAAAACTGTTTTTT.